A single sample is the source of the 23 T cell receptor beta chains below, sequenced in a study of OX40 agonist ivuxolimab in advanced cancers. Some clones are missing from TCRdb's copy, which holds only in-frame ones; the method was immunoSEQ multiplex PCR. This table has 55,000 to 75,000 clones, around 80% appearing once. This sample comprised CD4+ or CD8+ T cells sorted from blood, obtained in a trial of the OX40 agonist ivuxolimab. These receptors came from an adult with an advanced solid tumor such as melanoma, head and neck, liver or kidney cancer.

V usage is TRBV7-9 and J usage is TRBJ2-1; possibly TRBD1 for D (6 bases). This CDR3 is 16 amino acids long. Germline V CDR1 and CDR2: SEHNR, FQNEAQ (reference sequence). Trimming removed 3 bases from V and 3 bases from J, with 15 bases in between. The CDR3 DNA reads TGTGCCAGCAGCTTTGCACAGGGCGAGGTCTACAATGAGCAGTTCTTC. It is translated as CASSFAQGEVYNEQFF.

The chain is built from TRBV18 and TRBJ2-7; 10 positions agree with TRBD2. After removal of 2 bases from V and 9 bases from J, the junction contained 13 bases not matched to a gene. This CDR3 has 16 residues. Germline V gives CDR1 KGHSH, CDR2 LQKENI. The CDR3 sequence is CASSPKTLAGEGPQYF. CDR3 coding DNA: TGTGCCAGCTCACCAAAAACCCTAGCGGGAGAAGGGCCGCAGTACTTC.

This clone appeared a single time. The chain has TRBV7-3 and TRBJ2-7; 11 nucleotides match TRBD1. CDR1 is SGHTA, CDR2 FQGTGA, per germline. The CDR3 is made up of 15 amino acids. V was clipped by 5 bases and J by 5 bases; unmatched bases: 8. The CDR3 sequence: CASSESGQGAHEQYF. DNA for the CDR3: TGTGCCAGCAGCGAATCAGGACAGGGGGCCCACGAGCAGTACTTC.

This rearrangement joins TRBV4-2 to TRBJ1-5, with D possibly TRBD1 on 5 matching bases. CDR1 is LGHNA, CDR2 YNFKEQ, per germline. The CDR3 has 16 amino acids. V dropped 0 bases and J dropped 0 bases, with 9 bases sitting between them. The CDR3 nucleotides read TGTGCCAGCAGCCAAGAAAGCGGGGGTAGCAATCAGCCCCAGCATTTT. Encoded protein: CASSQESGGSNQPQHF.

The chain has TRBV7-6 and TRBJ2-6; D may be TRBD2 (5 bases). Trimming left V 5 bases short and J 0 bases short, with 8 bases between. The CDR3 is 15 amino acids. Germline lookup yields CDR1 SGHVS and CDR2 FNYEAQ. Here the CDR3 reads CASSRGFSGANVLTF. In DNA form, the CDR3 reads TGTGCCAGCAGCAGAGGGTTCTCTGGGGCCAACGTCCTGACTTTC.

The V and J genes are TRBV13 and TRBJ1-2; D is possibly TRBD1 (5 bases). The ends were cut back, 3 bases at V and 5 bases at J, with 16 bases in the middle. This CDR3 region has 15 residues. CDR1 is PRHDT and CDR2 is FYEKMQ in the germline V gene (reference sequence). The CDR3 DNA reads TGTGCCAGCAGCTTTAGGGGAGTGCCGAGGTATGGCTACACCTTC. It translates to CASSFRGVPRYGYTF.

The J gene is TRBJ1-5, the V gene TRBV5-6, with 10 bases aligning to TRBD1. Per the germline V gene, CDR1 is SGHDT and CDR2 is YYEEEE. This CDR3 has 15 amino acids. Trimming at V came to 4 bases and at J to 2 bases, leaving 3 bases not matched to a gene. The CDR3 nucleotides read TGTGCCAGCAGCCCGGGACAGGGGCGCAATCAGCCCCAGCATTTT. This encodes CASSPGQGRNQPQHF.

Points on this clone: The same CDR3 can be traced to other DNA sequences in this sample. The gene calls are TRBV7-2 and TRBJ1-3; D remains unclear. The CDR3 loop spans 14 amino acids. V lost 0 bases to trimming and J lost 4 bases, with 7 bases between them. Germline CDR1 reads SGHTA; CDR2 reads FQGNSA. CDR3 DNA sequence: TGTGCCAGCAGCTTAGCGGGGTTGGGAAACACCATATATTTT. This translates into CASSLAGLGNTIYF. The full variable domain, rest sourced from reference TRBV7-2 and TRBJ1-3, is GAGVSQSPSNKVTEKGKDVELRCDPISGHTALYWYRQSLGQGLEFLIYFQGNSAPDKSGLPSDRFSAERTGGSVSTLTIQRTQQEDSAVYLCASSLAGLGNTIYFGEGSWLTVV.

The chain links TRBV7-9 to TRBJ2-1, with D tentatively TRBD2 (6 bases). Germline lookup yields CDR1 SEHNR and CDR2 FQNEAQ (reference sequence). The CDR3 covers 14 residues. V was cut by 1 base and J by 7 bases, with 11 bases left in between. The CDR3 here is CASSLVSGLNEQFF. For the CDR3, the DNA is TGTGCCAGCAGCTTAGTTTCCGGACTAAATGAGCAGTTCTTC.

The CDR3 DNA is TGTGCCAGCAGTTTTCTCGCGGGGGCGCGACAAGAGACCCAGTACTTC. This encodes CASSFLAGARQETQYF. The rearrangement links TRBV27 to TRBJ2-5; tentatively, D is TRBD2 (7 bases). CDR1 MNHEY and CDR2 SMNVEV come from the germline V gene (reference sequence). The CDR3 spans 16 residues. Trimming stripped 3 bases from V and 2 bases from J, with 16 bases between.

The gene calls are TRBV7-8 and TRBJ1-2, with D perhaps TRBD1 (6 bases). The CDR3 extends over 15 amino acids. Germline values: CDR1 SGHVS, CDR2 FQNEAQ. V was clipped by 1 base and J by 0 bases, with 9 bases between them. CDR3 sequence reads: CASSLGTASNYGYTF. In DNA, the CDR3 is TGTGCCAGCAGCTTAGGGACAGCATCTAACTATGGCTACACCTTC.

The CDR3 region has the DNA TGTGCCAGCAGTTACGGGGGACAGGCTTTCGAGCAGTACTTC. Translation gives CASSYGGQAFEQYF. The chain combines TRBV6-5 with TRBJ2-7; 8 nucleotides align to TRBD1. Germline loops: CDR1 MNHEY, CDR2 SVGAGI. CDR3 length: 14 residues. The V segment lost 2 bases and the J segment 6 bases; nucleotides outside the gene matches: 6.

V and J are TRBV30 and TRBJ2-5, with D possibly TRBD1 on 6 matching bases. Germline-derived CDR1 and CDR2 are GTSNPN and SVGIG (reference sequence). V lost 0 bases and J lost 5, with 7 bases in between. The CDR3 length is 12 residues. CDR3 amino acids: CAWSVQGETQYF. The CDR3 DNA sequence: TGTGCCTGGAGTGTACAGGGTGAGACCCAGTACTTC.

V is TRBV9 and J is TRBJ2-1; 9 nucleotides align to TRBD2. Germline V gives CDR1 SGDLS, CDR2 YYNGEE. The length of the CDR3 is 15 residues. The ends lost 0 bases at V and 8 bases at J; junction bases unmatched: 6. In DNA form, the CDR3 reads TGTGCCAGCAGCGTAGATAGCGGGAGCCGAGATGAGCAGTTCTTC. As protein: CASSVDSGSRDEQFF.

A single count supports this clone. This chain joins TRBV29-1 and TRBJ2-4; 13 nucleotides match TRBD2. The CDR3 totals 17 residues. Germline CDR1 is SQVTM and CDR2 is ANQGSEA. With 4 bases clipped from V and 3 bases from J, the junction kept 9 bases outside the gene matches. The CDR3 nucleotides are TGCAGCGTTGGAGGGACTAGCGGGGCTGGGGGCAAAAACATTCAGTACTTC. It encodes CSVGGTSGAGGKNIQYF.

This chain joins TRBV9 and TRBJ2-3, with unresolved D. CDR1 and CDR2 (germline): SGDLS, YYNGEE. Trimming removed 0 bases at V and 2 bases at J, with 7 bases between. CDR3 length: 14 residues. The CDR3 spells CASSVVPTTDTQYF. The CDR3 DNA reads as TGTGCCAGCAGCGTAGTTCCAACCACAGATACGCAGTATTTT.

The rearrangement uses TRBV19 and TRBJ2-1; D gene unclear. CDR1 and CDR2 from the germline V gene are LNHDA and SQIVND (reference sequence). This CDR3 comprises 12 residues. Trimming removed 6 bases at V and 6 bases at J, with 9 bases between. CDR3 in DNA: TGTGCCAGTAGCACTCCGGCCAATGAGCAGTTCTTC. This gives the protein CASSTPANEQFF.

This clone was picked up a small number of times. The chain carries TRBV13 and TRBJ2-7, with TRBD1 matching 7 bases. The CDR3 extends over 18 amino acids. Germline assignment: CDR1 PRHDT and CDR2 FYEKMQ (reference sequence). V lost 1 base, J lost 0 bases, and 12 bases stayed unmatched. In nucleotides, the CDR3 is TGTGCCAGCAGCTTAGACCTCGACAGGGTTTTGGGCTCCTACGAGCAGTACTTC. It encodes CASSLDLDRVLGSYEQYF.

The chain has TRBV7-3 and TRBJ1-2; TRBD1 might be the D (6 bases). The CDR3 contains 13 residues. Trimming stripped 2 bases from V and 8 bases from J, with 12 bases between. The germline V gene encodes CDR1 SGHTA and CDR2 FQGTGA. This chain's CDR3 is CASSLGSGDGYTF. DNA of the CDR3: TGTGCCAGCAGCTTAGGATCAGGGGACGGCTACACCTTC.

This clone turned up a few times. This sample also contains other DNA sequences that code for the same CDR3. The chain combines TRBV6-6 with TRBJ1-3; D is possibly TRBD1 (5 bases). CDR1 MNHNY and CDR2 SVGAGI come from the germline V gene (reference sequence). V was clipped by 2 bases and J by 3 bases, with 11 bases between them. The CDR3 runs 15 residues. CDR3 nucleotide sequence: TGTGCCAGCAGTTACGGGGGTTCAGATGGAAACACCATATATTTT. Its translation is CASSYGGSDGNTIYF.

This rearrangement joins TRBV7-9 to TRBJ2-3; a weak D match, TRBD2 (6 bases). The CDR3 loop spans 17 amino acids. Germline CDR1 is SEHNR and CDR2 is FQNEAQ (reference sequence). V gave up 1 base and J gave up 3 bases, with 17 bases separating them. The CDR3 bases are TGTGCCAGCAGCTTAGGGTTGGACCCCGGGGGTACAGATACGCAGTATTTT. Translating it yields CASSLGLDPGGTDTQYF.

The J gene is TRBJ2-1, the V gene TRBV30; D is ambiguous. V lost 0 bases, J lost 3 bases, and 9 bases lay in between. CDR1 is GTSNPN, CDR2 SVGIG, per germline (reference sequence). There are 14 residues in the CDR3. This CDR3 is CAWSVTANYNEQFF. The CDR3 nucleotides are TGTGCCTGGAGTGTAACAGCGAACTACAATGAGCAGTTCTTC.

CDR3 sequence (DNA): TGCGCCAGCAGCCTAAGCTCCGGGACAGCTGGAAACACCATATATTTT. It codes for CASSLSSGTAGNTIYF. The chain joins TRBV5-1 to TRBJ1-3, with 7 bases matching TRBD1. The CDR3 loop spans 16 amino acids. CDR1 and CDR2 (germline): SGHRS, YFSETQ. V shed 4 bases, J shed 2 bases, and the junction held 9 bases outside the gene matches.